This TCR beta chain was sequenced during a study of T cell responses to AZD1222 COVID-19 vaccine. Comment on this clone: What it binds is not known.

The protocol was immunoSEQ multiplex PCR, while the TCRdb copy is restricted to in-frame clones and leaves out a portion. This sample has around 110,000 clones, with approximately 83% found just once. This CDR3 has 13 amino acids. Germline V CDR1 and CDR2: MNHEY, SVGEGT. Trimming cost V 2 bases and J 6 bases, with 10 bases left between them. Study-wide results and limits: Of spike-specific TCRs, nearly half reportedly target regions left unmutated in variants. Once two AZD1222 doses were given, Spike-specific TCR breadth and depth went up.

The rearrangement links TRBV6-2 or TRBV6-3 to TRBJ1-2; D may be TRBD1 (5 bases). Here the sequenced sample was peripheral blood, taken on day 0 of MenACWY control vaccination. The receptor was derived from an adult in good health. The CDR3 DNA sequence: TGTGCCAGCAGTTACGGCTGGGGCGATGGCTACACCTTC. Translation: CASSYGWGDGYTF.